A selection of T cell receptor beta chains follows, all from one sample in a study of response to subunit inactivated influenza vaccine. TCRdb passed the RT-PCR reads through MiXCR, listing each CDR3 protein once. The sample contains approximately 530,000 distinct CDR3 sequences, 6% to 9% of which appear only once. The sequencing used PBMCs from blood, collected less than 30 months after vaccination. These receptor sequences come from a man between 50 and 69 years old who received an inactivated influenza vaccine. Each CDR3 is given with its conserved first and last residue. Each record gives: clone size, D gene, J gene, V gene, CDR3 protein, CDR3 DNA. The D gene is left open where the match is weak. Clone size is stated in some rows and not others, as once, few, many or a class when expanded.

-	-	TRBJ2-7	TRBV2	CASNGGYEQYF	TGTGCCAGCAATGGGGGGTACGAGCAGTACTTC
few	-	TRBJ2-3	TRBV15	CATSPNGGDRQYF	TGTGCCACCAGCCCCAACGGAGGGGATAGGCAGTATTTT
once	TRBD1	TRBJ1-1	TRBV11-3	CASSLTGGPAFF	TGTGCCAGCAGCTTGACAGGGGGTCCAGCTTTCTTT
few	-	TRBJ2-3	TRBV12-3/TRBV12-4	CASSPPRGGYSTDTQYF	TGTGCCAGCAGCCCTCCTCGTGGAGGGTACAGCACAGATACGCAGTATTTT
few	TRBD2	TRBJ2-7	TRBV20-1	CSARDLRASGGYEQYF	TGCAGTGCTAGAGATCTCAGGGCTAGCGGGGGGTACGAGCAGTACTTC
many	-	TRBJ2-7	TRBV4-2	CASSQEWANYEQYF	TGTGCCAGCAGCCAAGAGTGGGCTAACTACGAGCAGTACTTC
few	TRBD2	TRBJ2-3	TRBV20-1	CSASGRPTDTQYF	TGCAGTGCTAGCGGGAGGCCCACAGATACGCAGTATTTT
-	-	TRBJ1-1	TRBV20-1	CSASDLRVNTEAFF	TGCAGTGCTAGCGACCTGAGGGTGAACACTGAAGCTTTCTTT
-	-	TRBJ2-5	TRBV18	CASSPFDTVRETQYF	TGTGCCAGCTCACCATTTGACACGGTGCGGGAGACCCAGTACTTC
few	-	TRBJ2-7	TRBV24-1	CATSDGGTYEQYF	TGTGCCACCAGTGACGGGGGAACCTACGAGCAGTACTTC
-	-	TRBJ2-1	TRBV6-1	CASTIVGNGNNEQFF	TGTGCCAGCACCATTGTGGGAAACGGTAACAATGAGCAGTTCTTC
many	TRBD1	TRBJ1-2	TRBV5-1	CASSFDRGLDYGYTF	TGCGCCAGCAGCTTCGACAGGGGGCTAGACTATGGCTACACCTTC
-	-	TRBJ2-3	TRBV12-3/TRBV12-4	CASTTDSTDTQYF	TGTGCCAGCACTACGGACAGCACAGATACGCAGTATTTT
few	TRBD2	TRBJ2-3	TRBV28	CASSPGLAGVDTQYF	TGTGCCAGCAGTCCCGGACTAGCGGGAGTAGATACGCAGTATTTT
-	-	TRBJ1-1	TRBV7-3	CASSLRGSMNTEAFF	TGTGCCAGCAGCTTACGGGGGTCGATGAACACTGAAGCTTTCTTT
-	TRBD1	TRBJ2-7	TRBV29-1	CSVGRDSYEQYF	TGCAGCGTTGGAAGGGACAGCTACGAGCAGTACTTC
few	TRBD2	TRBJ2-1	TRBV4-1	CASSQRGLALAEQFF	TGCGCCAGCAGCCAGAGGGGACTAGCCCTAGCTGAGCAGTTCTTC
few	-	TRBJ2-7	TRBV20-1	CSASLESFSYEQYF	TGCAGTGCTAGTTTAGAATCCTTTTCCTACGAGCAGTACTTC
-	TRBD2	TRBJ2-3	TRBV7-8	CASSPQTSKSTDTQYF	TGTGCCAGCAGCCCACAGACTAGCAAAAGCACAGATACGCAGTATTTT
-	-	TRBJ2-7	TRBV5-1	CAMRRSCSYEQYF	TGCGCCATGCGACGGAGTTGCTCCTACGAGCAGTACTTC
few	-	TRBJ2-1	TRBV11-2	CASSLATSTEQFF	TGTGCCAGCAGCTTAGCGACCTCCACTGAGCAGTTCTTC
many	TRBD1	TRBJ2-7	TRBV20-1	CSALSTGQGFYEQYF	TGCAGTGCTCTTAGTACGGGACAGGGGTTCTACGAGCAGTACTTC
few	-	TRBJ2-7	TRBV5-1	CASSLGQKGGEQYF	TGCGCCAGCAGCTTGGGACAAAAAGGGGGCGAGCAGTACTTC
-	-	TRBJ2-1	TRBV11-3	CASSLGGTVDEQFF	TGTGCCAGCAGCTTAGGGGGGACTGTGGATGAGCAGTTCTTC
-	-	TRBJ1-2	TRBV19	CASIGATYGYTF	TGTGCCAGTATTGGGGCGACCTATGGCTACACCTTC
few	-	TRBJ2-1	TRBV4-3	CASSQDLPGPYNEQFF	TGCGCCAGCAGCCAAGATTTACCGGGGCCCTACAATGAGCAGTTCTTC
few	-	TRBJ2-1	TRBV20-1	CSASQTVQDEQFF	TGCAGTGCTAGTCAGACGGTCCAGGATGAGCAGTTCTTC
-	TRBD2	TRBJ2-1	TRBV6-2/TRBV6-3	CASSYPRLAGTFHEQFF	TGTGCCAGCAGTTACCCTCGACTAGCGGGAACTTTCCATGAGCAGTTCTTC
-	TRBD2	TRBJ2-1	TRBV20-1	CSARTSGGLHNEQSF	TGCAGTGCCAGGACTAGCGGGGGGCTCCACAATGAGCAGTCCTTC
-	-	TRBJ2-1	TRBV20-1	CSAPILGNLNEQFF	TGCAGTGCCCCGATTCTGGGGAACCTAAATGAGCAGTTCTTC
-	-	TRBJ1-1	TRBV27	CASSLWAGKTTEAFF	TGTGCCAGCAGTTTATGGGCAGGGAAGACCACTGAAGCTTTCTTT
-	-	TRBJ2-3	TRBV14	CASSQWGDTQYF	TGTGCCAGCAGCCAGTGGGGGGATACGCAGTATTTT
-	-	TRBJ2-7	TRBV6-1	CASSPDPADRTYEQYF	TGTGCCAGCAGTCCGGACCCAGCCGACAGGACCTACGAGCAGTACTTC
few	-	TRBJ2-2	TRBV6-1	CASRIGQSNTGELFF	TGTGCCAGCAGGATTGGACAGTCGAACACCGGGGAGCTGTTTTTT
few	TRBD1	TRBJ2-3	TRBV27	CASSPGDRAGDTQYF	TGTGCCAGCAGTCCCGGGGACAGGGCTGGAGATACGCAGTATTTT
many	-	TRBJ1-2	TRBV18	CASSPRGGYGYTF	TGTGCCAGCTCACCAAGGGGCGGCTATGGCTACACCTTC
many	TRBD1	TRBJ2-2	TRBV5-1	CASSSIPGTANTGELFF	TGCGCCAGCAGTTCTATCCCCGGGACAGCGAACACCGGGGAGCTGTTTTTT
many	-	TRBJ1-1	TRBV20-1	CSASRSDGDTEAFF	TGCAGTGCTAGTCGGTCAGACGGCGACACTGAAGCTTTCTTT
many	-	TRBJ2-7	TRBV29-1	CSVEFSSHEQYF	TGCAGCGTTGAATTCAGCAGCCACGAGCAGTACTTC
few	-	TRBJ2-7	TRBV7-9	CASSFLDYEQYF	TGTGCCAGCAGCTTCCTAGACTACGAGCAGTACTTC
-	-	TRBJ2-5	TRBV11-2	CASSRRLSAVGETQYF	TGTGCCAGCAGCCGGCGACTGTCCGCGGTGGGGGAGACCCAGTACTTC
few	-	TRBJ1-2	TRBV20-1	CSASERRVPNYGYTF	TGCAGTGCTAGTGAACGAAGGGTACCTAACTATGGCTACACCTTC
-	TRBD2	TRBJ2-3	TRBV20-1	CSASASGGDTQYF	TGCAGTGCTAGCGCTAGCGGGGGCGATACGCAGTATTTT
-	-	TRBJ2-3	TRBV6-6	CASSGDINTQYF	TGTGCCAGCAGCGGAGACATAAATACGCAGTATTTT
few	-	TRBJ1-1	TRBV25-1	CASSEYSLRNTEAFF	TGTGCCAGCAGTGAATACTCGTTGCGGAACACTGAAGCTTTCTTT
-	TRBD1	TRBJ1-2	TRBV20-1	CSARAQGDGYTF	TGCAGTGCTAGGGCACAGGGGGATGGCTACACCTTC
few	-	TRBJ2-4	TRBV2	CATRGYGKNIQYF	TGTGCCACCCGGGGGTATGGCAAAAACATTCAGTACTTC
few	TRBD1	TRBJ1-1	TRBV2	CASRGTGGLNTEAFF	TGTGCCAGCAGGGGGACAGGGGGACTGAACACTGAAGCTTTCTTT
many	TRBD2	TRBJ2-1	TRBV2	CASSDLAGGLNEQFF	TGTGCCAGCAGTGACCTAGCGGGGGGTTTGAATGAGCAGTTCTTC
-	-	TRBJ2-5	TRBV29-1	CSVVALVQETQYF	TGCAGCGTTGTAGCGTTAGTTCAAGAGACCCAGTACTTC